The 26 T cell receptor beta chains below come from one sample, sequenced in a study of OX40 agonist ivuxolimab in advanced cancers. Assay used: immunoSEQ multiplex PCR; TCRdb lists only in-frame clones, some missing. In the table there are about 35,000 clones, nearly 75% of which are singletons. Specimen: CD4+ or CD8+ T cells sorted from blood, collected in a trial of the OX40 agonist ivuxolimab. Receptor source: an adult with an advanced solid tumor such as melanoma, head and neck, liver or kidney cancer.

The chain uses TRBV6-6 and TRBJ2-5, with 8 bases fitting TRBD1. Germline V gives CDR1 MNHNY, CDR2 SVGAGI (reference sequence). This CDR3 has 15 residues. The trim removed 6 bases at V and 1 base at J, leaving 7 bases unmatched. The CDR3 nucleotides are TGTGCCAGCAGACCAACCGGGACAGGCCAAGAGACCCAGTACTTC. This sequence encodes CASRPTGTGQETQYF.

V gene TRBV7-2 combines with J gene TRBJ2-1, with 12 positions matching TRBD2. CDR3 size: 17 residues. Germline CDR1 reads SGHTA; CDR2 reads FQGNSA. Unmatched junction bases numbered 11, after V lost 4 bases and J lost 7 bases. The CDR3 nucleotides are TGTGCCAGCAGCTCTCGGCCCCTAGCGGGGGGGCGGAATGAGCAGTTCTTC. It specifies CASSSRPLAGGRNEQFF.

Comments on this clone: This sample also contains other DNA sequences that code for the same CDR3. V is TRBV7-8 and J is TRBJ1-1; D is undetermined. This CDR3 has 13 residues. Trimming removed 3 bases at V and 1 base at J, with 6 bases between. Looked up from germline, CDR1 is SGHVS and CDR2 is FQNEAQ. For the CDR3, the DNA is TGTGCCAGCAGCTTGGCGGGGAACACTGAAGCTTTCTTT. As protein: CASSLAGNTEAFF.

The chain couples TRBV19 to TRBJ2-7, with 10 bases identical to TRBD2. The germline CDR1 and CDR2 sequences are LNHDA and SQIVND (reference sequence). V shed 4 bases and J 0 bases; nucleotides not matched to a gene: 3. This CDR3 is 15 amino acids long. The DNA for the CDR3 is TGTGCCAGTAGTACTAGCGGGGGCTCCTCCTACGAGCAGTACTTC. Its protein product is CASSTSGGSSYEQYF.

CDR3 bases: TGTGCCAGCAGCTTATTCGACTCGGACATCCGAAGTGAAAAACTGTTTTTT. Protein: CASSLFDSDIRSEKLFF. V usage is TRBV7-8 and J usage is TRBJ1-4; possibly TRBD1 for D (5 bases). Per germline, CDR1 SGHVS and CDR2 FQNEAQ. The CDR3 sequence is 17 residues long. The V end was cut by 2 bases, the J end by 7 bases, with 20 bases between.

The V gene is TRBV28, the J gene TRBJ2-7, with 9 bases lining up with TRBD2. This CDR3 comprises 17 residues. Germline CDR1 and CDR2: MDHEN and SYDVKM. With 4 bases clipped from V and 3 bases from J, the junction kept 13 bases outside the gene matches. The CDR3 is CASSSLKASGVNYEQYF. The CDR3 DNA reads as TGTGCCAGCAGTTCCCTTAAAGCTAGCGGGGTTAACTACGAGCAGTACTTC. Full variable domain (outside the CDR3, taken from reference TRBV28 and TRBJ2-7): DVKVTQSSRYLVKRTGEKVFLECVQDMDHENMFWYRQDPGLGLRLIYFSYDVKMKEKGDIPEGYSVSREKKERFSLILESASTNQTSMYLCASSSLKASGVNYEQYFGPGTRLTVT.

This chain uses TRBV11-2 with TRBJ2-5; D unclear. Trimming left V 0 bases short and J 9 bases short, with 14 bases between. Germline lookup yields CDR1 SGHAT and CDR2 FQNNGV. This CDR3 has 14 amino acids. The CDR3 spells CASSLDTVGRSQYF. DNA for the CDR3: TGTGCCAGCAGCTTAGACACGGTAGGAAGATCCCAGTACTTC. Variable domain in full (rest from reference TRBV11-2 and TRBJ2-5): EAGVAQSPRYKIIEKRQSVAFWCNPISGHATLYWYQQILGQGPKLLIQFQNNGVVDDSQLPKDRFSAERLKGVDSTLKIQPAKLEDSAVYLCASSLDTVGRSQYFGPGTRLLVL.

V usage is TRBV5-1 and J usage is TRBJ2-3, with TRBD1 identical over 7 bases. Germline V lookup: CDR1 SGHRS, CDR2 YFSETQ. Trimming took 4 bases from V and 3 from J; bases not matched to a gene: 5. The CDR3 covers 14 residues. CDR3 residues: CASSGDSATDTQYF. In nucleotides, the CDR3 is TGCGCCAGCAGCGGGGACAGTGCTACAGATACGCAGTATTTT.

This clone showed up just a few times. J is TRBJ1-5 and V is TRBV2; TRBD1 matches at 7 bases. V was pared by 2 bases and J by 0 bases, with 4 bases of the junction left unmatched. Germline loops: CDR1 SNHLY, CDR2 FYNNEI. The CDR3 is 16 residues long. CDR3 DNA sequence: TGTGCCAGCAGTGAACAGGGGGGGAGTAGCAATCAGCCCCAGCATTTT. It translates to CASSEQGGSSNQPQHF.

J is TRBJ1-1 and V is TRBV10-3, with 10 positions matching TRBD1. The CDR3 length is 16 residues. Trimming cost V 6 bases and J 0 bases; bases outside gene matches: 7. Germline CDR1 is ENHRY and CDR2 is SYGVKD. CDR3 region: CAIRGRTGGMNTEAFF. The CDR3 DNA follows: TGTGCCATCAGGGGGCGGACAGGGGGGATGAACACTGAAGCTTTCTTT.

This chain links TRBV19 with TRBJ2-6; 11 bases are shared with TRBD1. Germline CDR1 and CDR2: LNHDA and SQIVND (reference sequence). This CDR3 is built from 16 residues. The V segment lost 6 bases and the J segment 1 base; nucleotides outside the gene matches: 2. The CDR3 DNA reads TGTGCCAGTAGGGACAGGGGGCAATCTGGGGCCAACGTCCTGACTTTC. This translates into CASRDRGQSGANVLTF.

The chain carries TRBV30 and TRBJ1-6; 8 nucleotides agree with TRBD1. V gave up 3 bases and J gave up 2 bases; unmatched junction bases: 12. Germline CDR1 GTSNPN, CDR2 SVGIG (reference sequence). The CDR3 extends over 18 amino acids. The CDR3 DNA reads TGTGCCTGGAGGCTGGGGACAGGAAGAAGCACCTATAATTCACCCCTCCACTTT. Its translation is CAWRLGTGRSTYNSPLHF.

This clone was seen only once. The chain is built from TRBV6-5 and TRBJ2-7, with D perhaps matching TRBD2 (6 bases). V shed 5 bases and J shed 7 bases, with 12 bases lying between them. The germline gives CDR1 MNHEY, CDR2 SVGAGI. This CDR3 has 12 residues. CDR3 sequence: CASSEGGGEQYF. As DNA, the CDR3 is TGTGCCAGCAGTGAGGGAGGCGGGGAGCAGTACTTC.

The CDR3 loop reads CAITGPNNEQFF. In DNA form, the CDR3 reads TGTGCCATCACAGGGCCCAACAATGAGCAGTTCTTC. The V call is TRBV10-3, the J call TRBJ2-1; D is perhaps TRBD1 (5 bases). V lost 7 bases to trimming and J lost 5 bases, with 9 bases between them. This CDR3 has 12 residues. Germline V gene data show CDR1 as ENHRY and CDR2 as SYGVKD.

The chain recombines TRBV6-5 with TRBJ2-7; 7 nucleotides agree with TRBD2. The CDR3 has 12 residues. V lost 8 bases to trimming and J lost 3 bases; unmatched junction nucleotides: 4. Germline-derived CDR1 and CDR2 are MNHEY and SVGAGI. The CDR3 DNA follows: TGTGCCAGCGGACGCGGGGGCTACGAGCAGTACGTC. Its protein product is CASGRGGYEQYV.

The CDR3: CASSSGDKNYGYTF. CDR3 in DNA: TGTGCCAGCAGCTCGGGGGACAAGAACTATGGCTACACCTTC. The genes are TRBV5-6 and TRBJ1-2; a possible D gene is TRBD1 (6 bases). CDR1 is SGHDT, CDR2 YYEEEE, per germline. The CDR3 length is 14 residues. The V and J ends lost 3 bases and 2 bases respectively, with 11 bases between them.

V is TRBV18 and J is TRBJ1-5; possibly TRBD1 for D (5 bases). CDR3 size: 15 residues. V was shortened by 6 bases and J by 6 bases, with 18 bases between the two germline ends. Germline assignment: CDR1 KGHSH and CDR2 LQKENI. The CDR3 nucleotides read TGTGCCAGCTCGTCGCAAACAGGTCGACCTCAGCCCCAGCATTTT. Translation gives CASSSQTGRPQPQHF.

This clone was detected only a few times. Sequence at one end of the junction differs from germline and may be a read error. This chain links TRBV19 with TRBJ1-2; D is ambiguous. Germline values: CDR1 LNHDA, CDR2 SQIVND (reference sequence). This CDR3 is built from 14 residues. The CDR3 DNA is TGTGCCAGCAGTAGGGCGGAGGGTAACTATGGCTACACCTTC. Protein product: CASSRAEGNYGYTF. Together with reference TRBV19 and TRBJ1-2, the CDR3 gives the full variable domain: DGGITQSPKYLFRKEGQNVTLSCEQNLNHDAMYWYRQDPGQGLRLIYYSQIVNDFQKGDIAEGYSVSREKKESFPLTVTSAQKNPTAFYLCASSRAEGNYGYTFGSGTRLTVV.

The chain recombines TRBV2 with TRBJ2-7; 11 bases match TRBD2. This CDR3 contains 14 residues. Germline CDR1 SNHLY, CDR2 FYNNEI. The ends lost 7 bases at V and 4 bases at J; junction bases unmatched: 6. The CDR3 DNA reads as TGTGCCAGCATCTACGGGACTAGCGGATACGAGCAGTACTTC. This gives the protein CASIYGTSGYEQYF.

The chain uses TRBV6-5 and TRBJ2-3; 11 positions agree with TRBD2. V trimming: 1 base; J trimming: 5 bases; junction bases outside the gene matches: 5. There are 16 residues in the CDR3. The germline V gene has CDR1 MNHEY and CDR2 SVGAGI. CDR3 coding DNA: TGTGCCAGCAGTTACTTAGCGGGGGGGCGACAAGATACGCAGTATTTT. Translated, it gives CASSYLAGGRQDTQYF.

This chain uses TRBV13 with TRBJ2-5, with D maybe TRBD2 (7 bases). The V end lost 3 bases, the J end lost 5 bases, and 10 bases lay between the germline ends. The CDR3 is made up of 13 amino acids. Per germline, CDR1 PRHDT and CDR2 FYEKMQ (reference sequence). The CDR3: CASSFGGQETQYF. For the CDR3, the DNA is TGTGCCAGCAGCTTCGGGGGGCAGGAGACCCAGTACTTC. Supplemented by reference TRBV13 and TRBJ2-5, the full variable domain reads AAGVIQSPRHLIKEKRETATLKCYPIPRHDTVYWYQQGPGQDPQFLISFYEKMQSDKGSIPDRFSAQQFSDYHSELNMSSLELGDSALYFCASSFGGQETQYFGPGTRLLVL.

The CDR3 DNA reads as TGTGCCAGCAGCTTGTGGGGACAGGGGAACGAGCAGTACTTC. Its translation is CASSLWGQGNEQYF. The gene calls are TRBV5-6 and TRBJ2-7, with 10 bases fitting TRBD1. The CDR3 runs to 14 residues. Germline V gene lookup returns CDR1 SGHDT and CDR2 YYEEEE. J was trimmed by 5 bases and V by 1 base; bases with no gene match: 3.

The chain employs TRBV11-3 and TRBJ1-3; D call uncertain. This CDR3 spans 14 amino acids. V shed 5 bases and J shed 8 bases, with 16 bases lying between them. Germline assignment: CDR1 SGHNT and CDR2 YENEEA. The CDR3 sequence is CASSPSPVRDTIYF. Written as DNA, the CDR3 is TGTGCCAGCAGCCCTTCGCCGGTCCGGGACACCATATATTTT.

The table lists this clone with many counts. The chain carries TRBV11-2 and TRBJ1-3, with D unclear. CDR1 is SGHAT and CDR2 is FQNNGV in the germline V gene. This CDR3 is built from 15 residues. Trimming cost V 2 bases and J 0 bases, with 8 bases left between them. This CDR3 is CASSLTTYSGNTIYF. CDR3 coding DNA: TGTGCCAGCAGCTTAACCACTTACTCTGGAAACACCATATATTTT. The full variable domain, with the rest looked up from reference TRBV11-2 and TRBJ1-3, is EAGVAQSPRYKIIEKRQSVAFWCNPISGHATLYWYQQILGQGPKLLIQFQNNGVVDDSQLPKDRFSAERLKGVDSTLKIQPAKLEDSAVYLCASSLTTYSGNTIYFGEGSWLTVV.

This clone is classed as medium-sized. The chain recombines TRBV20-1 with TRBJ2-1, with D unclear. CDR1 and CDR2 (germline): DFQATT, SNEGSKA (reference sequence). The germline V and J ends were trimmed by 3 bases and 6 bases, with 6 bases remaining between them. This CDR3 contains 11 residues. The CDR3 sequence: CSASQSNEQFF. For the CDR3, the DNA is TGCAGTGCTAGTCAGAGCAATGAGCAGTTCTTC.

V usage is TRBV21-1 and J usage is TRBJ1-3. TRBV21-1 is deemed a pseudogene. The CDR3 is 18 amino acids. The CDR3 loop is CASSKGSGGSQPGNTIYF. DNA of the CDR3: TGTGCCAGCAGCAAAGGTAGTGGGGGGAGTCAACCTGGAAACACCATATATTTT.